A single TCR beta chain is shown here with its context. The study drew participants aged about 18 to 95 years from approximately 23 US areas. Participants' own reports of clinical history determined their cohort assignment. This entry is derived from a study of blood T cell repertoires in COVID-19. For the study at large: The samples span acute and convalescent COVID-19 from the United States, Italy and Spain.

Authors' methods: For nucleated cells, counts were estimated from reference gene primer amplification. Profiled with immunoSEQ multiplex PCR; TCRdb holds only in-frame clones, not every one. V, J and clone size are taken as reported in that table, and D and trimming were inferred from the DNA itself. The sample has about 250,000 clones; about 89% are singletons. CDR1 and CDR2 from the germline V gene are SGHNT and YENEEA. The length of the CDR3 is 15 residues. V lost 5 bases and J lost 4, with 14 bases in between. The chain combines TRBV11-3 with TRBJ2-2; possibly TRBD2 for D (6 bases). Material for sequencing was PBMCs or T cells enriched from blood (not recorded which). This receptor was taken from a man aged 40-55 years who had recovered from COVID-19. The CDR3 region is CASSNRGRRTGELFF. The CDR3 DNA follows: TGTGCCAGCAGCAATCGGGGGAGGCGCACCGGGGAGCTGTTTTTT. Full variable domain (rest looked up from reference TRBV11-3 and TRBJ2-2): EAGVVQSPRYKIIEKKQPVAFWCNPISGHNTLYWYLQNLGQGPELLIRYENEEAVDDSQLPKDRFSAERLKGVDSTLKIQPAELGDSAVYLCASSNRGRRTGELFFGEGSRLTVL.